These 8 T cell receptor beta chains were sequenced from one sample in a study of control samples from healthy donors and cancer patients. Measured with immunoSEQ multiplex PCR; TCRdb has only the in-frame clones, and not every one. The listing records some 190,000 clones. The sequenced material came from blood. These receptors were taken from a woman aged 25 to 39 in good health.

The V gene is TRBV10-3, the J gene TRBJ1-2, with 10 bases matching TRBD1. The germline V gene has CDR1 ENHRY and CDR2 SYGVKD. This CDR3 comprises 14 residues. After removal of 6 bases from V and 4 bases from J, the junction contained 5 bases not matched to a gene. In DNA, the CDR3 is TGTGCCATCAGGGGGACAGGGGATGGCTATGGCTACACCTTC. It translates to CAIRGTGDGYGYTF.

V gene TRBV7-3 combines with J gene TRBJ1-3; TRBD1 matches 10 bases. Germline V lookup: CDR1 SGHTA, CDR2 FQGTGA. The CDR3 sequence is 17 residues long. V shed 5 bases, J shed 5 bases, and the junction held 12 bases outside the gene matches. The CDR3, as DNA: TGTGCCAGCAGCCCTAAGGGGGGGACAGGGGTTCGAAACACCATATATTTT. Its protein is CASSPKGGTGVRNTIYF.

This chain joins TRBV4-1 and TRBJ2-7; D unresolved. The CDR3 is 15 residues long. V lost 2 bases, J lost 0 bases, and 11 bases lay in between. CDR1 is MGHRA and CDR2 is YSYEKL in the germline V gene. For the CDR3, the DNA is TGCGCCAGCAGCCAACTTGTGGGTAGCTCCTACGAGCAGTACTTC. Its protein is CASSQLVGSSYEQYF.

The chain uses TRBV5-1 and TRBJ1-2; no clear D. This CDR3 has 13 amino acids. V lost 1 base, J lost 8 bases, and 12 bases lay in between. The germline CDR1 and CDR2 sequences are SGHRS and YFSETQ. DNA of the CDR3: TGCGCCAGCAGCTTGTCTGGGGATGGAGGCTACACCTTC. This encodes CASSLSGDGGYTF. Filled out from reference TRBV5-1 and TRBJ1-2, the complete variable domain reads KAGVTQTPRYLIKTRGQQVTLSCSPISGHRSVSWYQQTPGQGLQFLFEYFSETQRNKGNFPGRFSGRQFSNSRSEMNVSTLELGDSALYLCASSLSGDGGYTFGSGTRLTVV.

V gene TRBV7-9 combines with J gene TRBJ2-4; D remains unclear. The CDR3 loop spans 15 amino acids. Germline CDR1 reads SEHNR; CDR2 reads FQNEAQ (reference sequence). Between the trimmed V and J ends, which lost 0 bases and 2 bases, there was a span of 8 bases. As DNA, the CDR3 is TGTGCCAGCAGCTTAGCGGCCGGAACCAAAAACATTCAGTACTTC. It specifies CASSLAAGTKNIQYF.

The chain couples TRBV2 to TRBJ1-5; possibly TRBD1 for D (5 bases). The CDR3 is made up of 13 amino acids. The V end lost 7 bases, the J end lost 5 bases, and 12 bases lay between the germline ends. Looked up from germline, CDR1 is SNHLY and CDR2 is FYNNEI. The CDR3 DNA follows: TGTGCCAGCACCAAGCAGGGTCATCAGCCCCAGCATTTT. It is translated as CASTKQGHQPQHF. Supplemented by reference TRBV2 and TRBJ1-5, the full variable domain reads EPEVTQTPSHQVTQMGQEVILRCVPISNHLYFYWYRQILGQKVEFLVSFYNNEISEKSEIFDDQFSVERPDGSNFTLKIRSTKLEDSAMYFCASTKQGHQPQHFGDGTRLSIL.

The rearrangement links TRBV29-1 to TRBJ2-1; D is possibly TRBD2 (6 bases). V shed 5 bases and J shed 2 bases, with 13 bases lying between them. CDR3 size: 14 residues. Germline lookup yields CDR1 SQVTM and CDR2 ANQGSEA. Here the CDR3 DNA reads TGCAGCGTTTTCAGGAGGGGCCCCTACAATGAGCAGTTCTTC. The encoded protein is CSVFRRGPYNEQFF.

The CDR3 coding sequence is TGCGCCAGCAGCCCGGGACAGGGTCATGGCTACACCTTC. Translation: CASSPGQGHGYTF. The chain couples TRBV10-1 to TRBJ1-2; 9 bases map to TRBD1. Germline V gives CDR1 WNHNN, CDR2 SYGVQD (reference sequence). J lost 6 bases, V lost 6 bases, and 5 bases had no gene match. The CDR3 contains 13 residues.